This T cell receptor (beta chain) was observed in a study of cytomegalovirus exposure and HLA in healthy donors. Points from the study as a whole: In an earlier analysis, about 87% or about 30%: the productive usage of most TCR beta V segments. Indistinguishable V segments, including TRBV6-2 and TRBV6-3, were excluded. Trimming of TCR beta V- and J-genes showed a link, identified in a later analysis, to a missense DCLRE1C variant.

This clone was observed a single time. The target antigen is unknown. With 5 bases clipped from V and 6 bases from J, the junction kept 10 bases outside the gene matches. CDR1 is SGHNT and CDR2 is YYREEE in the germline V gene (reference sequence). The CDR3 covers 16 residues. 60 Vbeta and 13 Jbeta primers were used in PCR. Sequencing was performed with immunoSEQ multiplex PCR; in TCRdb, only in-frame clones are kept and a portion is missing. The table shows over 100,000 clones, with more than 65% occurring only once. The clonotype comes from a man in his forties or fifties in good health and CMV-seropositive. Sequencing used PBMCs. The J gene is TRBJ2-1, the V gene TRBV5-4; 11 bases are shared with TRBD2. CDR3 in DNA: TGTGCCAGCAGTTTTCTAGCGGGGGGCTACCCCAATGAGCAGTTCTTC. Its translation: CASSFLAGGYPNEQFF.